This T cell receptor (beta chain) appears in the sequencing data of a study of blood T cells in healthy people across ages. Study-wide results and limits: Because donor CMV status was unknown, expanded clonotype changes were possibly confounded.

To note about this clonotype: The antigen is undetermined.

The CDR3 has 15 residues. CDR1 and CDR2 (germline): DFQATT, SNEGSKA (reference sequence). A second PCR, run for about 7 to 11 cycles, used a sample-barcoded 5' primer plus a J-beta primer mix. Per sample, CDR3-containing paired-end reads numbered at least 2.5 million. TCRdb passed the 5' RACE reads through MiXCR, listing each CDR3 protein once. This table has hundreds of thousands of distinct CDR3 sequences, around 48% appearing once. Isolation of PBMCs gave at least 6.5 million cells per sample. The clonotype was recovered from an older woman in good health. The chain uses TRBV20-1 and TRBJ2-5; D may be TRBD1 or TRBD2 (6 bases each). With the DNA end fitting TRBJ2-7 better, the J assignment may be wrong. Sequences were obtained from blood. The CDR3: CSARVLQGGSYEQYF. The CDR3 DNA reads as TGCAGTGCTAGGGTATTACAGGGAGGCTCCTACGAGCAGTACTTC.